This TCR beta chain is from a study of blood T cells in healthy people across ages. Next came a second PCR, run for 7 to 11 cycles, which used a sample-barcoded 5' primer along with a J-beta primer mix. TCRdb used MiXCR to reprocess the 5' RACE reads, holding one entry per CDR3 protein. The sample holds around 1,500,000 distinct CDR3 sequences, approximately 38% seen once. This CDR3 has 12 residues. V lost 7 bases, J lost 4 bases, and 8 bases lay in between. Whole-study results and caveats: Per-million-T-cell TCR beta diversity fell roughly linearly with age.

Per sample, at least 6 micrograms of total RNA were extracted. Regarding this clonotype: Its antigen is unidentified.

This TCR came from a young woman in good health. The rearrangement uses TRBV12-3 or TRBV12-4 and TRBJ2-1; D gene unclear. Sequenced input: blood. The DNA of the CDR3 is TGTGCCAGCATTGGTCGATACAATGAGCAGTTCTTC. Its protein product is CASIGRYNEQFF.